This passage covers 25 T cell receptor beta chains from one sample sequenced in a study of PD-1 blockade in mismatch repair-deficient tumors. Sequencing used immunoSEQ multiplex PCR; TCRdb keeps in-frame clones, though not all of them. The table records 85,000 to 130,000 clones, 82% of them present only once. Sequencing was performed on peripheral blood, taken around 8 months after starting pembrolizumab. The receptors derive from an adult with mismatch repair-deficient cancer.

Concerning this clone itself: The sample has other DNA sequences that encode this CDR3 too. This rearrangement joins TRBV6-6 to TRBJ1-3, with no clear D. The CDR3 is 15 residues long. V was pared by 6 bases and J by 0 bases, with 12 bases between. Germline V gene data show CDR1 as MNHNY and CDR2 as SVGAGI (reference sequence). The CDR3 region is CASRDRANSGNTIYF. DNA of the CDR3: TGTGCCAGCAGGGACCGGGCCAACTCTGGAAACACCATATATTTT.

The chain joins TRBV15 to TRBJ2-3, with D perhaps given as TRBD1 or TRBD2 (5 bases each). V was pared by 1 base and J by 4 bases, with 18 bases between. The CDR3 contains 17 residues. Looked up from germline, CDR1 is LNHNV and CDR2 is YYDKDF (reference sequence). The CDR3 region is CATSRVPRGGWADTQYF. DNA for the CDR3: TGTGCCACCAGCAGAGTGCCGAGGGGTGGTTGGGCAGATACGCAGTATTTT.

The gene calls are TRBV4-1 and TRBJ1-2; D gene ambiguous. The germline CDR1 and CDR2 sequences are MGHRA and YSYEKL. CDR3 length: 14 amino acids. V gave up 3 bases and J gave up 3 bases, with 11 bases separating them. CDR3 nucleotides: TGCGCCAGCAGCCACCCAGGATCTTACTATGGCTACACCTTC. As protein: CASSHPGSYYGYTF.

CDR3 protein: CASSPWGVTDTQYF. The CDR3 DNA is TGTGCCAGCAGCCCCTGGGGAGTCACAGATACGCAGTATTTT. This rearrangement joins TRBV27 to TRBJ2-3; D might be TRBD2 (5 bases). Germline assignment: CDR1 MNHEY and CDR2 SMNVEV (reference sequence). This CDR3 has 14 amino acids. V dropped 6 bases and J dropped 2 bases, with 12 bases sitting between them.

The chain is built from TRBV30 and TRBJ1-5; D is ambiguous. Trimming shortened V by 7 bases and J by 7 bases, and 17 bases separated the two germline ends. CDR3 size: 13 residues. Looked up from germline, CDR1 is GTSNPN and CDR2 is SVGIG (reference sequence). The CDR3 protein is CAYSLDGVQPQHF. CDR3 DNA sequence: TGTGCCTACTCACTCGACGGGGTACAGCCCCAGCATTTT.

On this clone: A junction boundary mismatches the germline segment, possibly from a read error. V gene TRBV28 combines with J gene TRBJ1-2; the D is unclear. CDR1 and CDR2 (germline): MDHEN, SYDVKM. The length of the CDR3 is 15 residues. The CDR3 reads CASSSAPQRWNGYIF. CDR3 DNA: TGTGCCAGCAGTTCGGCTCCGCAGAGATGGAATGGCTACATCTTC.

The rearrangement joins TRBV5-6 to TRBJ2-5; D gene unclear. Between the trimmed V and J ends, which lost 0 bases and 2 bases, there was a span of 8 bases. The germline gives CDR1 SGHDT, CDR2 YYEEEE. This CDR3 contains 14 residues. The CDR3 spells CASSLDGPQETQYF. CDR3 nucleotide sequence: TGTGCCAGCAGCTTGGACGGACCACAAGAGACCCAGTACTTC.

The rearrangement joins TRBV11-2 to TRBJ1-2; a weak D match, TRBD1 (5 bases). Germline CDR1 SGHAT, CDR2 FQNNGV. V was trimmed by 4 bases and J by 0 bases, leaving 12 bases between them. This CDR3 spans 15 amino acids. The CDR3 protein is CASSYKTASNYGYTF. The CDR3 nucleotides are TGTGCCAGCAGCTACAAGACAGCATCTAACTATGGCTACACCTTC.

Here the CDR3 reads CAWSSTKQGLNTEAFF. The CDR3 nucleotides read TGTGCCTGGAGTTCGACTAAACAGGGGTTGAACACTGAAGCTTTCTTT. The rearrangement joins TRBV30 to TRBJ1-1; 7 bases align to TRBD1. The CDR3 has 16 residues. The J segment lost 0 bases and the V segment lost 2 bases, leaving 9 bases of the junction unmatched. Germline V CDR1 and CDR2: GTSNPN, SVGIG (reference sequence). The full variable domain, its missing parts supplied by reference TRBV30 and TRBJ1-1, is SQTIHQWPATLVQPVGSPLSLECTVEGTSNPNLYWYRQAAGRGLQLLFYSVGIGQISSEVPQNLSASRPQDRQFILSSKKLLLSDSGFYLCAWSSTKQGLNTEAFFGQGTRLTVV.

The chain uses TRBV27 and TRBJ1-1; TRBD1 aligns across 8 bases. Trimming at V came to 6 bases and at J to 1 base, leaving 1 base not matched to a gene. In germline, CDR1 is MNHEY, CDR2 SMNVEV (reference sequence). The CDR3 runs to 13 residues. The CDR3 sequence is CASRTGGNTEAFF. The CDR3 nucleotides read TGTGCCAGCAGAACAGGGGGGAACACTGAAGCTTTCTTT.

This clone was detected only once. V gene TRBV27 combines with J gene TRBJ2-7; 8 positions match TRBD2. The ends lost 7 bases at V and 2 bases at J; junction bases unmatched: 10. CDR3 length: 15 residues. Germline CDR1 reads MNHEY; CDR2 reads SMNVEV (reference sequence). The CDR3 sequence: CASTMSGRVPYEQYF. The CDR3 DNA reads TGTGCCAGCACCATGAGCGGGAGAGTTCCCTACGAGCAGTACTTC.

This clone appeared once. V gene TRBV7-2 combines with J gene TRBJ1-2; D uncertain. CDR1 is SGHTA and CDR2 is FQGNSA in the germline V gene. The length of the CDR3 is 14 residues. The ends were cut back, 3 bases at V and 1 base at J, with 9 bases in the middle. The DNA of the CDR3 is TGTGCCAGCAGCTTCCCCACTGATAACTATGGCTACACCTTC. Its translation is CASSFPTDNYGYTF.

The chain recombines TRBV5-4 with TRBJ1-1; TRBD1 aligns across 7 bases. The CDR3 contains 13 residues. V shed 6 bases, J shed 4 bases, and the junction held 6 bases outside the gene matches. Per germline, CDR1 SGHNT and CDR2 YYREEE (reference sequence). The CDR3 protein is CASISGQSTEAFF. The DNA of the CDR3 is TGTGCCAGCATCTCGGGACAGTCCACTGAAGCTTTCTTT. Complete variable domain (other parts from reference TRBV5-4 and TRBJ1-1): ETGVTQSPTHLIKTRGQQVTLRCSSQSGHNTVSWYQQALGQGPQFIFQYYREEENGRGNFPPRFSGLQFPNYSSELNVNALELDDSALYLCASISGQSTEAFFGQGTRLTVV.

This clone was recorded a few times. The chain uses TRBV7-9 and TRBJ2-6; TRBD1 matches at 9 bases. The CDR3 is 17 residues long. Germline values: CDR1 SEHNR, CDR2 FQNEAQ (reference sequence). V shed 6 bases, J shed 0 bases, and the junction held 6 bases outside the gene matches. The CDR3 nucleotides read TGTGCCAGCAGGGGCCGGGACAGGGTCTCTGGGGCCAACGTCCTGACTTTC. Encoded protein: CASRGRDRVSGANVLTF.

DNA of the CDR3: TGCGCCAGCAGTATTCAGGGGGACACTGAAGCTTTCTTT. Protein: CASSIQGDTEAFF. The chain carries TRBV5-1 and TRBJ1-1, with 7 bases matching TRBD1. V trimming: 5 bases; J trimming: 3 bases; junction bases outside the gene matches: 4. The germline CDR1 and CDR2 sequences are SGHRS and YFSETQ. The CDR3 loop spans 13 amino acids. Complete variable domain (other parts from reference TRBV5-1 and TRBJ1-1): KAGVTQTPRYLIKTRGQQVTLSCSPISGHRSVSWYQQTPGQGLQFLFEYFSETQRNKGNFPGRFSGRQFSNSRSEMNVSTLELGDSALYLCASSIQGDTEAFFGQGTRLTVV.

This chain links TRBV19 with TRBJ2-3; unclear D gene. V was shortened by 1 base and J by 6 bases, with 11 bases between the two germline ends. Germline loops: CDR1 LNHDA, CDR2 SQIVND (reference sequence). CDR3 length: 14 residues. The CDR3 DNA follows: TGTGCCAGTAGTATAGGAGACTTTTCGGATACGCAGTATTTT. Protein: CASSIGDFSDTQYF.

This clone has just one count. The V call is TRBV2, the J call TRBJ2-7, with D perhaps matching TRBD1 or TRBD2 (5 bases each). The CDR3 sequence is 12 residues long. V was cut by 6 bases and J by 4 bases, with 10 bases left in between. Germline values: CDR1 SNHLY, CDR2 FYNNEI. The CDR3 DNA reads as TGTGCCAGCAGCAGGGACCCTTACGAGCAGTACTTC. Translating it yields CASSRDPYEQYF.

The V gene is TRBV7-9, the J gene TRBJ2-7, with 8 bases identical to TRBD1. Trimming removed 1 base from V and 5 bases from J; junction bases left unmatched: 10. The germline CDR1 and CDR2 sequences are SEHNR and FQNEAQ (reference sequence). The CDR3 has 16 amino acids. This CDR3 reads CASSLERTGGSHEQYF. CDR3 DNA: TGTGCCAGCAGCTTAGAAAGAACAGGGGGATCCCACGAGCAGTACTTC.

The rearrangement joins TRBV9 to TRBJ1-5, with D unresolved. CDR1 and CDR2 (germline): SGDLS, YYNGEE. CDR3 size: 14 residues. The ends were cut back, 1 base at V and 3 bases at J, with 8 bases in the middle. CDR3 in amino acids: CASSVTDNNQPQHF. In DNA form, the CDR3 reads TGTGCCAGCAGCGTAACTGACAACAATCAGCCCCAGCATTTT.

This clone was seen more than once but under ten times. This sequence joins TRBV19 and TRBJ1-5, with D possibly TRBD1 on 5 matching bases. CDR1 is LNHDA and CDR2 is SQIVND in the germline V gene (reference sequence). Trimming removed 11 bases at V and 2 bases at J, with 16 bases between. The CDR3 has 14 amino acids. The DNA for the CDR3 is TGTGCCGCAGCAGAGGGGAGGGGCAATCAGCCCCAGCATTTT. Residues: CAAAEGRGNQPQHF.

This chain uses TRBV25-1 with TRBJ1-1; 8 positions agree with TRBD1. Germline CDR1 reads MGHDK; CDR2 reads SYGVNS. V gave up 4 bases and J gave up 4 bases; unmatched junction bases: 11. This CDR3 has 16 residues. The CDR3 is CASSVWTGKGITEAFF. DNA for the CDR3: TGTGCCAGCAGTGTATGGACAGGGAAAGGAATCACTGAAGCTTTCTTT.

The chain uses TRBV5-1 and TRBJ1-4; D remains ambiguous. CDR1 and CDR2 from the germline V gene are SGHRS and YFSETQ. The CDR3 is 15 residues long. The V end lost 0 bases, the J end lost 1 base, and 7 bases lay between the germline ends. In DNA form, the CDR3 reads TGCGCCAGCAGCTTGGTGGGTGGAACTAATGAAAAACTGTTTTTT. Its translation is CASSLVGGTNEKLFF.

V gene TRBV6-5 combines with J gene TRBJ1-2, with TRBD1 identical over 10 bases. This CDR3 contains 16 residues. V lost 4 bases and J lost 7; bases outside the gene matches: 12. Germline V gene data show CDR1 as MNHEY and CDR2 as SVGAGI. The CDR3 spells CASSCTQPGQGCGYTF. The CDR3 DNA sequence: TGTGCCAGCAGTTGCACACAACCGGGACAGGGGTGTGGCTACACCTTC.

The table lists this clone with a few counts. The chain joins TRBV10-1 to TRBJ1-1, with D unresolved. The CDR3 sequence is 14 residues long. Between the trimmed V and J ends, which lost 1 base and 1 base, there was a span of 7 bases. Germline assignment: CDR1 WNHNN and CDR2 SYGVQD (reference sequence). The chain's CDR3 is CASSEYQSNTEAFF. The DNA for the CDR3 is TGCGCCAGCAGTGAGTACCAGTCGAACACTGAAGCTTTCTTT.

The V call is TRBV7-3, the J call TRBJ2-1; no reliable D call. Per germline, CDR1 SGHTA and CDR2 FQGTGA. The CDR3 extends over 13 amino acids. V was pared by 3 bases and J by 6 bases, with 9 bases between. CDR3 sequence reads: CASSFGAPNEQFF. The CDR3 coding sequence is TGTGCCAGCAGCTTCGGAGCTCCCAATGAGCAGTTCTTC.